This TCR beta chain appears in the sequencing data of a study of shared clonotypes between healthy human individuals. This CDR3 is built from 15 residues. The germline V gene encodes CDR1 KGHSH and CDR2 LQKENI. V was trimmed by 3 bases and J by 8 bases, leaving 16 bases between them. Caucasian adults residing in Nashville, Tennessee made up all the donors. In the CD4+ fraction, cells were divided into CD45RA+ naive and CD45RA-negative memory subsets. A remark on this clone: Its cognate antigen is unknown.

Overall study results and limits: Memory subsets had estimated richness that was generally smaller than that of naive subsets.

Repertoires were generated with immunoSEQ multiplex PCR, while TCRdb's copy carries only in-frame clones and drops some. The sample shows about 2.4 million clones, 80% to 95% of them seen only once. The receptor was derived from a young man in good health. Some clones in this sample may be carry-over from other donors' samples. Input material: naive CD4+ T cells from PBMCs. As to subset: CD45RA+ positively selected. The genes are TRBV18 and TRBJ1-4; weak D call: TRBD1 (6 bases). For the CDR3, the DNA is TGTGCCAGCTCACCCGAAGGCCCTACAGGGGAAAAACTGTTTTTT. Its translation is CASSPEGPTGEKLFF.